This TCR beta chain was retrieved from a study of technical replicates of blood from a handful of donors (dated 2017 in TCRdb). About this clone: The target of this receptor is not known. No per-base quality is available; no much larger clone lies one base away.

Preparation of the library involved the immunoSEQ multiplex PCR assay. TCRdb carries this immuneACCESS record with in-frame sequences only. Its versions omit some clonotypes, under half of them owing to an unresolved V gene in the studies checked, with the rest unexplained. Present in this sample are over 55,000 clones, 75% to 95% of which were seen just once. Approximately 3.6% of the sample is held by the ten biggest clonotypes. Sequencing was performed on PBMCs. This receptor was obtained from a human donor in good health. Some clones in this sample may be carry-over from other donors' samples.

The CDR3 protein sequence reads: CASSPYQGQGDEQYF. The bases are TGTGCCAGCTCACCCTACCAGGGACAGGGGGACGAGCAGTACTTC. This sequence uses TRBV18 and TRBJ2-7, with TRBD1 matching 11 junction bases. CDR1 and CDR2 are drawn from the germline V gene: KGHSH, LQKENI. Trimming removed 3 bases from V and 5 bases from J; the gene matches leave 6 bases unexplained. Spanning cysteine to phenylalanine, the CDR3 consists of 15 amino acids. The DNA shown is the 45-base CDR3, in frame from base 1.